This T cell receptor (beta chain) was found in a study of cytomegalovirus exposure and HLA in healthy donors. V lost 3 bases, J lost 8 bases, and 4 bases stayed unmatched. The germline V gene has CDR1 SGHDT and CDR2 YYEEEE. The CDR3 consists of 13 residues. The PCR was carried out with 60 Vbeta primers and 13 Jbeta primers. Sequencing used immunoSEQ multiplex PCR; TCRdb keeps in-frame clones, though not all of them. The table records more than 75,000 clones, almost 85% of them present only once. Sequences were obtained from PBMCs. This chain joins TRBV5-6 and TRBJ1-1, with 10 bases identical to TRBD1. This clonotype was sampled from a young woman in good health and CMV-seropositive. The CDR3 bases are TGTGCCAGCAGCTGGGGACAGGGGCCAGAAGCTTTCTTT. Protein product: CASSWGQGPEAFF.